The sequence of this T cell receptor (beta chain) was determined in a study of blood T cell repertoires in COVID-19. In the study overall: Sample material is recorded as cDNA or gDNA derived from T cells, B-cell-depleted T cells, or PBMCs.

The J segment lost 4 bases and the V segment lost 1 base, leaving 5 bases of the junction unmatched. Per the germline V gene, CDR1 is SGHRS and CDR2 is YFSETQ. The CDR3 is 15 residues long. Measured with immunoSEQ multiplex PCR; TCRdb has only the in-frame clones, and not every one. This sample carries under 200,000 clones, around 84% of them seen once, and the ten largest clones take under 0.7%. Patients at the Seattle site were enrolled during active infection and followed longitudinally. This chain connects TRBV5-1 to TRBJ1-5; 7 nucleotides agree with TRBD1. Sequencing was performed on peripheral blood. The receptor was derived from a man in his sixties with COVID-19, enrolled during active disease. The CDR3 nucleotides read TGCGCCAGCAGCTTGCGGACAGGATTAAATCAGCCCCAGCATTTT. Translated, it gives CASSLRTGLNQPQHF.